A selection of T cell receptor beta chains follows, all from one sample in a study of T-cell reconstitution after alpha-beta-depleted transplantation in children. MiXCR was run by TCRdb on the PCR reads, yielding one entry per CDR3 protein. The table lists some 520,000 distinct CDR3 sequences, approximately 29% of them singletons. Here the sequenced sample was PBMCs from the stem cell graft donor, taken from the stem cell graft. The receptors shown here come from a human donor who donated a stem cell graft to a child with aplastic anemia. Both conserved end residues are part of each CDR3. D genes are given only for firm matches. Part of the rows lack a size; the others show once, few, many or a class for expanded clones.

D gene	clone size	J gene	V gene	CDR3 DNA	CDR3 protein
.	.	TRBJ1-1	TRBV29-1	TGCAGCGTTCCGACGGGGACTGAAGCTTTCTTT	CSVPTGTEAFF
.	.	TRBJ1-3	TRBV12-3/TRBV12-4	TGTGCCAGCAGCTACAGGGACTTCTCTGGAAACACCATATATTTT	CASSYRDFSGNTIYF
TRBD1	few	TRBJ2-4	TRBV28	TGTGCCAGCAGTCGCAGGGGGTCACTAGCCAAAAACATTCAGTACTTC	CASSRRGSLAKNIQYF
.	once	TRBJ2-3	TRBV16	TGTGCCAGCAGCCGCAGCGCAGATACGCAGTATTTT	CASSRSADTQYF
TRBD2	.	TRBJ2-4	TRBV9	TGTGCCAGCAGCTTCGGACTAGCGGGTGAAAACATTCAGTACTTC	CASSFGLAGENIQYF
TRBD1	.	TRBJ1-5	TRBV7-2	TGTGCCAGCAGCAAGGGACAGGGGCCCTACAATCAGCCCCAGCATTTT	CASSKGQGPYNQPQHF
TRBD1	.	TRBJ1-2	TRBV28	TGTGCCAGCAGACTGCCTGGGACAGGGGGTAGTGGCTACACCTTC	CASRLPGTGGSGYTF
TRBD2	.	TRBJ2-1	TRBV7-3	TGTGCCAGCAGCTGGACTAGCGGGAGCATATATGAGCAGTTCTTC	CASSWTSGSIYEQFF
.	.	TRBJ1-2	TRBV7-9	TGTGCCAGCAGCCCCCGGCAGACTAACTATGGCTACACCTTC	CASSPRQTNYGYTF
.	.	TRBJ1-1	TRBV7-2	TGTGCCAGCAGCTTAAAGGGGGACCAAGGAGGGACTGAAGCTTTCTTT	CASSLKGDQGGTEAFF
TRBD2	few	TRBJ2-1	TRBV7-2	TGTGCCAGCAGCCCCCTGGGCGGGAGGGCCCTCTATGAGCAGTTCTTC	CASSPLGGRALYEQFF
TRBD2	.	TRBJ2-3	TRBV5-4	TGTGCCAGCACAAGTAGCGGGGCCACAGATACGCAGTATTTT	CASTSSGATDTQYF
TRBD2	few	TRBJ2-4	TRBV20-1	TGCAGTGCCACCGGGACTAGCGGAAACATTCAGTACTTC	CSATGTSGNIQYF
.	.	TRBJ1-5	TRBV20-1	TGCAGTGCCTACAGGATTCTGAGCAATCAGCCCCAGCATTTT	CSAYRILSNQPQHF
.	.	TRBJ2-3	TRBV30	TGTGCCTGGACTAGCGGCACAGATACGCAGTATTTT	CAWTSGTDTQYF
.	.	TRBJ1-2	TRBV15	TGTGCCACCAGCAGAGGGGTATCAGGTTCGGTGAAGGGCTACACCTTC	CATSRGVSGSVKGYTF
.	.	TRBJ2-6	TRBV7-2	TGTGCCAGCAGCTTAAACGGAGGGCCTGGGGCCAACGTCCTGACTTTC	CASSLNGGPGANVLTF
TRBD2	.	TRBJ2-4	TRBV12-3/TRBV12-4	TGTGCCAGCAGTAGGACTAGCGGGAGTTGGTGGGCCAAAAACATTCAGTACTTC	CASSRTSGSWWAKNIQYF
.	.	TRBJ2-2	TRBV7-2	TGTGCCAGCAGCTTCACTCACACCGGGGAGCTGTTTTTT	CASSFTHTGELFF
TRBD2	.	TRBJ2-7	TRBV5-6	TGTGCCAGCAGCCGCACTAGCGGGAGCGCAGGAGGCTACGAGCAGTACTTC	CASSRTSGSAGGYEQYF
.	.	TRBJ1-2	TRBV3-1	TGTGCCAGCAGCCAAACTGCTATCTATGGCTACACCTTC	CASSQTAIYGYTF
TRBD2	.	TRBJ2-7	TRBV7-6	TGTGCCAGCAGCTTAGAACTAGCGGTCTCCTACGAGCAGTACTTC	CASSLELAVSYEQYF
.	.	TRBJ2-1	TRBV6-5	TGTGCCAGCAGTCTACGTATAGGGGGCAATGAGCAGTTCTTC	CASSLRIGGNEQFF
TRBD2	.	TRBJ2-7	TRBV29-1	TGCAGCGTTGTTCGAGCGGGAGGGCCTGTGACCTACGAGCAGTACTTC	CSVVRAGGPVTYEQYF
TRBD1	.	TRBJ2-2	TRBV18	TGTGCCAGCTCACCACTAGGACAGGCGAACACCGGGGAGCTGTTTTTT	CASSPLGQANTGELFF
.	few	TRBJ1-2	TRBV5-6	TGTGCCAGCATCCCGACCCCGTTGTCGGACTATGGCTACACCTTC	CASIPTPLSDYGYTF